Listed here are 5 T cell receptor beta chains from one sample, sequenced in a study of T cells after yellow fever vaccination. TCRdb processed the 5' RACE reads anew with MiXCR; each CDR3 protein has one entry. Among a few hundred thousand distinct CDR3 sequences listed, around 8.1% were seen once. Specimen: PBMCs, collected roughly 46 days after the first yellow fever vaccination. The receptors come from a man aged 18 to 29 who received the YFV17D yellow fever vaccine.

This clonotype was seen a few times. J is TRBJ2-3 and V is TRBV20-1; D gene ambiguous. V dropped 0 bases and J dropped 2 bases, with 12 bases sitting between them. The germline gives CDR1 DFQATT, CDR2 SNEGSKA (reference sequence). The CDR3 length is 15 residues. The CDR3 reads CSARDDKYFTDTQYF. The CDR3 DNA is TGCAGTGCTAGAGACGACAAGTACTTCACAGATACGCAGTATTTT.

This clonotype has only a few counts. The chain combines TRBV20-1 with TRBJ2-7, with D unresolved. Germline loops: CDR1 DFQATT, CDR2 SNEGSKA (reference sequence). V lost 4 bases and J 2 bases, leaving 9 bases between the germline ends. The CDR3 spans 12 residues. The CDR3 bases are TGCAGTGCTATCGGCAGAACCTACGAGCAGTACTTC. It yields the protein CSAIGRTYEQYF.

This clonotype was found a few times. V is TRBV20-1 and J is TRBJ1-6; D unclear. V was shortened by 2 bases and J by 6 bases, with 5 bases between the two germline ends. The CDR3 runs 12 residues. Germline values: CDR1 DFQATT, CDR2 SNEGSKA (reference sequence). DNA of the CDR3: TGCAGTGCTAGATCTGTTAATTCACCCCTCCACTTT. Encoded protein: CSARSVNSPLHF.

This clonotype appeared a few times. V and J are TRBV6-1 and TRBJ2-1, with TRBD1 matching 8 bases. This CDR3 has 14 residues. Germline CDR1 MNHNS, CDR2 SASEGT. Losses at the gene ends were 6 bases for V and 2 bases for J; bases not matched to a gene: 3. The CDR3 DNA sequence: TGTGCCAGCAGACAGGGGGGAACCTACAATGAGCAGTTCTTC. It codes for CASRQGGTYNEQFF.

The chain recombines TRBV29-1 with TRBJ1-4; D remains unclear. The ends were cut back, 7 bases at V and 6 bases at J, with 18 bases in the middle. The CDR3 is made up of 14 amino acids. CDR1 and CDR2 from the germline V gene are SQVTM and ANQGSEA. The CDR3 sequence: CSALRHRGDEKLFF. DNA of the CDR3: TGCAGCGCCCTAAGACATCGCGGTGATGAAAAACTGTTTTTT.